What follows is one T cell receptor (beta chain) and its context. Antigen: not known. CDR3 length equals 15 residues. Germline CDR1 is LNHNV and CDR2 is YYDKDF (reference sequence). Trimming stripped 1 base from V and 6 bases from J, with 12 bases between. This sample was taken from a study of OX40 agonist ivuxolimab in advanced cancers. Across the study: Among those enrolled, mean age was around 60 years (range roughly 20 to 79) and approximately 83% were male.

TCRdb's table, derived via immunoSEQ multiplex PCR, lists solely in-frame clones and lacks some. The data show around 60,000 clones, around 87% seen once. Study-wide findings and caveats: At 0.1 to 3.0 mg/kg and by week 6, clonal expansion occurred in CD4+ and CD8+ blood T cells.

Patients with a history of autoimmune disease or on systemic immunosuppression were excluded. The V gene is TRBV15, the J gene TRBJ2-2, with D unresolved. This sequence was found in an adult with an advanced solid tumor such as melanoma, head and neck, liver or kidney cancer. Sequenced material: CD4+ or CD8+ T cells sorted from blood, taken in a trial of the OX40 agonist ivuxolimab. Written as DNA, the CDR3 is TGTGCCACCAGCAGAGTGGTAGGGCGTTCCGGGGAGCTGTTTTTT. Translating gives CATSRVVGRSGELFF.